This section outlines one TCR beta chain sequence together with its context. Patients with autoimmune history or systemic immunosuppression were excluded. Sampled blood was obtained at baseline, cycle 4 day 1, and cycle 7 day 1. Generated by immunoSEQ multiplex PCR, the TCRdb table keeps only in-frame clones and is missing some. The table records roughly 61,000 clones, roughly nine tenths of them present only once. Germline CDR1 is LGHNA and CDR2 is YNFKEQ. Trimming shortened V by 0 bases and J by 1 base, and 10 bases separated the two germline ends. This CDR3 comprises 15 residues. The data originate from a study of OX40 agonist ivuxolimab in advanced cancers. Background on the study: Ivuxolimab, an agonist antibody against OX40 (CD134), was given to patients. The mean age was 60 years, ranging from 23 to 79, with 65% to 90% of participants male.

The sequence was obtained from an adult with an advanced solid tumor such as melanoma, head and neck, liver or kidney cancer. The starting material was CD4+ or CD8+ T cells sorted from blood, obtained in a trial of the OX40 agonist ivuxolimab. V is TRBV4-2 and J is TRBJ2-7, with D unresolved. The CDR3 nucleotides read TGTGCCAGCAGCCAAGAAACCTCCCCATCCTACGAGCAGTACTTC. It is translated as CASSQETSPSYEQYF.